Given below is one TCR beta chain in context. TCRdb ran MiXCR on the 5' RACE reads and lists one entry per CDR3 protein. The sample records roughly 320,000 distinct CDR3 sequences, approximately 11% being singletons. V shed 2 bases, J shed 4 bases, and the junction held 12 bases outside the gene matches. Germline V gives CDR1 DFQATT, CDR2 SNEGSKA (reference sequence). The CDR3 extends over 16 amino acids. These data belong to a study of T cells after yellow fever vaccination. The material sequenced was CD4+ T cells sorted from PBMCs, taken 45 days after the yellow fever booster vaccination. The receptor's source is a man between 18 and 35 years old who received the YFV17D yellow fever vaccine. This chain uses TRBV20-1 with TRBJ2-7, with TRBD1 identical over 9 bases. In nucleotides, the CDR3 is TGCAGTGCTAGACCCCCCACAGGGGGCAGAGAGTACGAGCAGTACGTC. Protein product: CSARPPTGGREYEQYV.